These T cell receptor beta chains were read from a single sample in a study of T cell responses to AZD1222 COVID-19 vaccine. The table came from immunoSEQ multiplex PCR; TCRdb's copy has only in-frame clones and leaves some out. Of about 150,000 clones in the sample, around 88% were seen once. The specimen comprised peripheral blood, sampled on day 0 of MenACWY control vaccination. These receptors were collected from an adult in good health. The CDR3 runs from the conserved cysteine through the conserved F or W. The D gene is left open where the match is weak. Clone size is shown for a subset of rows, as once, few, many or a class of expanded clone.

CDR3nt: TGTGCCAGCAGCCAAGAGCGAACAGGGGGCTATGGCTACACCTTC; CDR3aa: CASSQERTGGYGYTF; abundance: -; v_gene: TRBV4-2; d_gene: TRBD1; j_gene: TRBJ1-2
CDR3nt: TGTGCCAGCAGCTCCCCGCCCCCACTAGCGGGACGCACCGGGGAGCTGTTTTTT; CDR3aa: CASSSPPPLAGRTGELFF; abundance: -; v_gene: TRBV7-2; d_gene: TRBD2; j_gene: TRBJ2-2
CDR3nt: TGTGCCAGCAGTTCAAATTCACCCCTCCACTTT; CDR3aa: CASSSNSPLHF; abundance: few; v_gene: TRBV12-3/TRBV12-4; d_gene: -; j_gene: TRBJ1-6
CDR3nt: TGTGCCAGCAGCCTACTAGCGGGGGAAGAGACCCAGTACTTC; CDR3aa: CASSLLAGEETQYF; abundance: -; v_gene: TRBV11-1; d_gene: TRBD2; j_gene: TRBJ2-5
CDR3nt: TGCAGCGTTAGGGACAGATTTAACTATGGCTACACCTTC; CDR3aa: CSVRDRFNYGYTF; abundance: -; v_gene: TRBV29-1; d_gene: TRBD1; j_gene: TRBJ1-2
CDR3nt: TGTGCCAGCAGAACCGGGACCTCTGGAAACACCATATATTTT; CDR3aa: CASRTGTSGNTIYF; abundance: -; v_gene: TRBV28; d_gene: -; j_gene: TRBJ1-3
CDR3nt: TGTGCCAGCAGTATCTATTTTGGTGCATCCTACGAGCAGTACTTC; CDR3aa: CASSIYFGASYEQYF; abundance: once; v_gene: TRBV6-5; d_gene: -; j_gene: TRBJ2-7
CDR3nt: TGTGCCAGCAGGGACCCCGGGTACGAGCAGTACTTC; CDR3aa: CASRDPGYEQYF; abundance: once; v_gene: TRBV12-3/TRBV12-4; d_gene: -; j_gene: TRBJ2-7
CDR3nt: TGCGCCAGCAGCCAAGAAGTAAGAGGGGTTGAAGCTTTCTTT; CDR3aa: CASSQEVRGVEAFF; abundance: -; v_gene: TRBV4-3; d_gene: -; j_gene: TRBJ1-1
CDR3nt: TGTGCCAGCAGCCTGCGGGACGCGGACTACGAGCAGTACTTC; CDR3aa: CASSLRDADYEQYF; abundance: few; v_gene: TRBV3-1/TRBV3-2; d_gene: -; j_gene: TRBJ2-7
CDR3nt: TGTGCCAGTAGTATATCAGGGTCCAGTTCACCCCTCCACTTT; CDR3aa: CASSISGSSSPLHF; abundance: -; v_gene: TRBV19; d_gene: -; j_gene: TRBJ1-6
CDR3nt: TGTGCCAGCAGCCCTAGAGGGGGATACTCCTATAATTCACCCCTCCACTTT; CDR3aa: CASSPRGGYSYNSPLHF; abundance: -; v_gene: TRBV21-1; d_gene: -; j_gene: TRBJ1-6
CDR3nt: TGCAGCGTTGAAAAGAATCCGGGGGGTAACTATGGCTACACCTTC; CDR3aa: CSVEKNPGGNYGYTF; abundance: few; v_gene: TRBV29-1; d_gene: -; j_gene: TRBJ1-2
CDR3nt: TGTGCCAGCAGCTTAGACGGTGGCGGGGAGACCCAGTACTTC; CDR3aa: CASSLDGGGETQYF; abundance: -; v_gene: TRBV7-2; d_gene: -; j_gene: TRBJ2-5
CDR3nt: TGCGCCAGCAGCCCCACTAGCGGGGGGGATTGGGGAGATACGCAGTATTTT; CDR3aa: CASSPTSGGDWGDTQYF; abundance: -; v_gene: TRBV4-1; d_gene: TRBD2; j_gene: TRBJ2-3
CDR3nt: TGTGCCAGCAGTTACTCTCTTCAGCCCCAGCATTTT; CDR3aa: CASSYSLQPQHF; abundance: -; v_gene: TRBV6-2/TRBV6-3; d_gene: -; j_gene: TRBJ1-5
CDR3nt: TGTGCCTCGATTGGGGGGACAGGGGAACTCCACGAGCAGTACTTC; CDR3aa: CASIGGTGELHEQYF; abundance: once; v_gene: TRBV30; d_gene: TRBD1; j_gene: TRBJ2-7
CDR3nt: TGTGCCAGCTCACAAGACAGGGGTGGGACTGAAGCTTTCTTT; CDR3aa: CASSQDRGGTEAFF; abundance: -; v_gene: TRBV18; d_gene: TRBD1; j_gene: TRBJ1-1
CDR3nt: TGTGCCAGCAGTTCCGGACAGTCTTTCTCTGGAAACACCATATATTTT; CDR3aa: CASSSGQSFSGNTIYF; abundance: -; v_gene: TRBV27; d_gene: -; j_gene: TRBJ1-3
CDR3nt: TGTGCCAGCAGCGTAGCGAAGAACTATGGCTACACCTTC; CDR3aa: CASSVAKNYGYTF; abundance: -; v_gene: TRBV9; d_gene: -; j_gene: TRBJ1-2
CDR3nt: TGTGCCAGCAGTTATGCGGGGGAGGAGACCCAGTACTTC; CDR3aa: CASSYAGEETQYF; abundance: -; v_gene: TRBV6-6; d_gene: TRBD2; j_gene: TRBJ2-5
CDR3nt: TGCGCCAGCAGCCAAGGAAGTGGCACATACAATGAGCAGTTCTTC; CDR3aa: CASSQGSGTYNEQFF; abundance: -; v_gene: TRBV4-3; d_gene: -; j_gene: TRBJ2-1
CDR3nt: TGTGCCAGTACCCCTACACAGGGTTACGAGCAGTACTTC; CDR3aa: CASTPTQGYEQYF; abundance: -; v_gene: TRBV19; d_gene: -; j_gene: TRBJ2-7
CDR3nt: TGCGCCAGCAGCCAAGGTGACAGGTCTAATGAAAAACTGTTTTTT; CDR3aa: CASSQGDRSNEKLFF; abundance: -; v_gene: TRBV4-3; d_gene: -; j_gene: TRBJ1-4
CDR3nt: TGTGCCAGCAGCTTAGAAACCTACAATGAGCAGTTCTTC; CDR3aa: CASSLETYNEQFF; abundance: -; v_gene: TRBV7-3; d_gene: -; j_gene: TRBJ2-1
CDR3nt: TGTGCCAGCAGTTTAATAGGAGGAGCAGATACGCAGTATTTT; CDR3aa: CASSLIGGADTQYF; abundance: -; v_gene: TRBV28; d_gene: -; j_gene: TRBJ2-3
CDR3nt: TGTGCCAGCCGGGGGACAGGGTCGGGTGAGCAGTTCTTC; CDR3aa: CASRGTGSGEQFF; abundance: -; v_gene: TRBV27; d_gene: TRBD1; j_gene: TRBJ2-1